This TCR beta chain is from a study of T cells expressing NK-cell markers. Turning to the study itself: The sequencing cohort of eight donors included seven HCMV-seropositive individuals and one seronegative individual. Points from the study as a whole: HCMV specificity was not established for the expanded NKG2C+ T cell clones. Top CD8+ clonotypes included the dominant CD3+CD56+NKG2C+ clonotypes in six donors. In a handful of donors, dominant clonotypes made up roughly 28.3-65% of CD3+CD56-NKG2C+ cells.

Turning to this clonotype: Antigen specificity is unknown.

CDR1 is MNHEY, CDR2 SMNVEV, per germline (reference sequence). CDR3 length equals 15 residues. Reprocessing the 5' RACE reads, TCRdb reports a single entry for every CDR3 protein and omits DNA. In total, the table holds about 540,000 distinct CDR3 sequences. The clonotype comes from a young man in good health. This chain links TRBV27 with TRBJ2-2; the D call of TRBD2 rests on TCRdb alone, since no DNA is present to check it. The sample taken for sequencing was blood T cells: a sorted CD56 or NKG2C T cell subset, CD4+ or CD8+ T cells, or bulk PBMC T cells (not recorded which). The CDR3 sequence: CASGTSGRRSGELFF.